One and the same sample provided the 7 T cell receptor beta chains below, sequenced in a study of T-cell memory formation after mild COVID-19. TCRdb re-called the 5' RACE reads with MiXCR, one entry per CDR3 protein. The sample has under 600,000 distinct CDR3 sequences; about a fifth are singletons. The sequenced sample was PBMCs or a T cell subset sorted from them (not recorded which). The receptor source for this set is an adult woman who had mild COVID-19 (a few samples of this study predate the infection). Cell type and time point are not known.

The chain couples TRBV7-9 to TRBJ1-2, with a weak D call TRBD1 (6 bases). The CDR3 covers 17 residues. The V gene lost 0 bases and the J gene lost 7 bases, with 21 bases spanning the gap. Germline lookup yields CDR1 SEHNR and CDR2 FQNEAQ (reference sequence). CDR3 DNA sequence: TGTGCCAGCAGCTTAGCGCTTTCAGACAGGCCCCGACTTGGCTACACCTTC. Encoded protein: CASSLALSDRPRLGYTF.

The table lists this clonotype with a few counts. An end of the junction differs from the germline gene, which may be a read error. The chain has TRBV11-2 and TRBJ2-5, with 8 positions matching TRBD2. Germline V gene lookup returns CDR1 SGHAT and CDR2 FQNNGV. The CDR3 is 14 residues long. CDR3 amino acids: CASSRRSGGLTKYF. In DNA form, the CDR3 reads TGTGCCAGCAGCCGACGCAGCGGGGGCCTGACCAAGTACTTC.

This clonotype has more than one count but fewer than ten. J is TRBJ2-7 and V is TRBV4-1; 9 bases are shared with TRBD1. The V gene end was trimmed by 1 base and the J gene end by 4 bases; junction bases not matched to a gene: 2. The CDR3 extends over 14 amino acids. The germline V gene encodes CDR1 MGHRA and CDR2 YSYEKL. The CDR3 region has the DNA TGCGCCAGCAGCCAAGGGACAGGGGAGTACGAGCAGTACTTC. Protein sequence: CASSQGTGEYEQYF.

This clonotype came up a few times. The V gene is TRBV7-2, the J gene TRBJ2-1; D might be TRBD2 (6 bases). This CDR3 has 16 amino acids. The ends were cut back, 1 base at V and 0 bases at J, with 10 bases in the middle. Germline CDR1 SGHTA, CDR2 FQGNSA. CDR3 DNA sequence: TGTGCCAGCAGCTTAGTTTGGGACTCCTCCTACAATGAGCAGTTCTTC. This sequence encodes CASSLVWDSSYNEQFF.

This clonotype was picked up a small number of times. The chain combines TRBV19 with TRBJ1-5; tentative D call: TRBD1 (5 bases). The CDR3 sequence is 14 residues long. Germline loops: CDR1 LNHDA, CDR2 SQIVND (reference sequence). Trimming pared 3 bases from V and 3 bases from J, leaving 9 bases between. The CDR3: CASSIGHLNQPQHF. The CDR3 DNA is TGTGCCAGTAGTATCGGACACCTCAATCAGCCCCAGCATTTT. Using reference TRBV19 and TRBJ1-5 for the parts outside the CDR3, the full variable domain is DGGITQSPKYLFRKEGQNVTLSCEQNLNHDAMYWYRQDPGQGLRLIYYSQIVNDFQKGDIAEGYSVSREKKESFPLTVTSAQKNPTAFYLCASSIGHLNQPQHFGDGTRLSIL.

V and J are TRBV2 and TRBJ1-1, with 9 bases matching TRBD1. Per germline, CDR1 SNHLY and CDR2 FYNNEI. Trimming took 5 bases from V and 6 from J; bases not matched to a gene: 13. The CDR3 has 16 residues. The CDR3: CASSRGTRTGAAEAFF. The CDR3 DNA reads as TGTGCCAGCAGTCGAGGGACGCGGACAGGGGCAGCTGAAGCTTTCTTT.

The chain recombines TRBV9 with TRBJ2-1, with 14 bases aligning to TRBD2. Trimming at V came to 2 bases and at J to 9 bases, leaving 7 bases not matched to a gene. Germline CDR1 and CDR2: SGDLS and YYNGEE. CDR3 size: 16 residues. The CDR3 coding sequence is TGTGCCAGCAGCGTCCAGACTAGCGGGGGGGCGGGTGAGCAGTTCTTC. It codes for CASSVQTSGGAGEQFF.